This TCR beta chain was sequenced for a study of T cells after yellow fever vaccination. About this clonotype itself: Its specificity is not known.

Germline V gene lookup returns CDR1 LGHNA and CDR2 YSLEER. Trimming pared 2 bases from V and 6 bases from J, leaving 16 bases between. There are 16 residues in the CDR3. The study, taken as a whole, reports: Most clones from primary vaccination resurfaced after the booster (approximately 96% CD4, 75% to 90% CD8).

Template switching by 5'RACE produced TCR cDNA, adding a universal primer site and UMIs. TCRdb ran MiXCR on the 5' RACE reads and lists one entry per CDR3 protein. The sample consists of tens of thousands of distinct CDR3 sequences, around 7.3% of them appearing once. The starting material was CD8+ T cells sorted from PBMCs, obtained on the day of the yellow fever booster vaccination. The TCR originated in a man aged 25-45 years who received the YFV17D yellow fever vaccine. The chain is built from TRBV4-3 and TRBJ2-2; D ambiguous. CDR3 sequence: CASSQTSKVVAGELFF. DNA of the CDR3: TGCGCCAGCAGCCAAACCTCTAAGGTGGTGGCCGGGGAGCTGTTTTTT.